This TCR beta chain is from a study of shared clonotypes between healthy human individuals. Whole-study findings and limits: Non-shared clonotypes had lower generation probabilities than clonotypes shared by all four sorted-subset donors.

When replicate PCRs were run on sorted subsets, they used about 200 ng DNA, some 33,000 T cell genomes. Assay: immunoSEQ multiplex PCR; the TCRdb copy retains only in-frame clones and omits some. The sample includes over a million clones, 95% to 99% of them seen just once. This clone was counted a single time. Its specificity is unknown. The clonotype comes from a man younger than 40 in good health. The sample consisted of naive CD4+ T cells sorted from blood. Subset specified: CD45RA+ positively selected.

DNA for the CDR3: TGCGCCAGCAGCGTGGACAGGGGAGGCGAGCAGTACTTC. It codes for CASSVDRGGEQYF. The rearrangement links TRBV5-1 to TRBJ2-7, with 9 positions matching TRBD1. The CDR3 loop spans 13 amino acids. The V gene's germline CDR1 is SGHRS and CDR2 YFSETQ. J was trimmed by 6 bases and V by 4 bases; bases with no gene match: 5.